Reported below is one T cell receptor beta chain. 60 Vbeta and 13 Jbeta primers were used in PCR. The repertoire was sequenced with immunoSEQ multiplex PCR; TCRdb's copy has only in-frame clones and lacks some. The sample lists about 190,000 clones, 60% to 80% occurring once. CDR1 is GTSNPN and CDR2 is SVGIG in the germline V gene (reference sequence). The CDR3 runs to 13 residues. The germline V and J ends were trimmed by 2 bases and 3 bases, with 11 bases remaining between them. This sample is part of a study of cytomegalovirus exposure and HLA in healthy donors. Sequencing was done on a sample of PBMCs. V is TRBV30 and J is TRBJ2-7, with D uncertain. The sequence was collected from a woman aged 30 to 39 in good health and CMV-seropositive. The CDR3 DNA reads as TGTGCCTGGAGTTTGGGCCTGATCTACGAGCAGTACTTC. This codes for CAWSLGLIYEQYF.